This T cell receptor beta chain comes out of a study of T cells in Graves' hyperthyroidism and ophthalmopathy. For this clonotype: The antigen is unknown.

The source material, RNA transcripts, was used to amplify TCR beta CDR3 regions. HTBI primers were used for first-round RT-PCR of the TCR CDR3. Each CDR3 protein is one row after TCRdb ran MiXCR on the multiplex PCR reads. Among fewer than 700,000 distinct CDR3 sequences, about 15% were seen once, and the ten largest hold approximately 15%. Looked up from germline, CDR1 is SGHDT and CDR2 is YYEEEE. This CDR3 spans 14 amino acids. The V end was cut by 0 bases, the J end by 4 bases, with 10 bases between. Clinicians diagnosed patients from clinical symptoms, serum thyroxine and TRAb, thyroid ultrasound and orbital computed tomography. The PBMCs had their origin in more than 9.5 ml of fresh peripheral blood. Findings of the study overall: A model of 13 V-J features distinguished ophthalmopathy from stable hyperthyroidism. Clonotypes that were expanded in thyroid above 0.001 mostly appeared in blood too.

Source material: blood. The chain recombines TRBV5-6 with TRBJ1-2, with D hard to call. This clonotype was sampled from a woman aged 18-29 years with Graves' ophthalmopathy. CDR3 DNA sequence: TGTGCCAGCAGCTTGGCGCGGGGAGCCTATGGCTACACCTTC. Residues: CASSLARGAYGYTF.